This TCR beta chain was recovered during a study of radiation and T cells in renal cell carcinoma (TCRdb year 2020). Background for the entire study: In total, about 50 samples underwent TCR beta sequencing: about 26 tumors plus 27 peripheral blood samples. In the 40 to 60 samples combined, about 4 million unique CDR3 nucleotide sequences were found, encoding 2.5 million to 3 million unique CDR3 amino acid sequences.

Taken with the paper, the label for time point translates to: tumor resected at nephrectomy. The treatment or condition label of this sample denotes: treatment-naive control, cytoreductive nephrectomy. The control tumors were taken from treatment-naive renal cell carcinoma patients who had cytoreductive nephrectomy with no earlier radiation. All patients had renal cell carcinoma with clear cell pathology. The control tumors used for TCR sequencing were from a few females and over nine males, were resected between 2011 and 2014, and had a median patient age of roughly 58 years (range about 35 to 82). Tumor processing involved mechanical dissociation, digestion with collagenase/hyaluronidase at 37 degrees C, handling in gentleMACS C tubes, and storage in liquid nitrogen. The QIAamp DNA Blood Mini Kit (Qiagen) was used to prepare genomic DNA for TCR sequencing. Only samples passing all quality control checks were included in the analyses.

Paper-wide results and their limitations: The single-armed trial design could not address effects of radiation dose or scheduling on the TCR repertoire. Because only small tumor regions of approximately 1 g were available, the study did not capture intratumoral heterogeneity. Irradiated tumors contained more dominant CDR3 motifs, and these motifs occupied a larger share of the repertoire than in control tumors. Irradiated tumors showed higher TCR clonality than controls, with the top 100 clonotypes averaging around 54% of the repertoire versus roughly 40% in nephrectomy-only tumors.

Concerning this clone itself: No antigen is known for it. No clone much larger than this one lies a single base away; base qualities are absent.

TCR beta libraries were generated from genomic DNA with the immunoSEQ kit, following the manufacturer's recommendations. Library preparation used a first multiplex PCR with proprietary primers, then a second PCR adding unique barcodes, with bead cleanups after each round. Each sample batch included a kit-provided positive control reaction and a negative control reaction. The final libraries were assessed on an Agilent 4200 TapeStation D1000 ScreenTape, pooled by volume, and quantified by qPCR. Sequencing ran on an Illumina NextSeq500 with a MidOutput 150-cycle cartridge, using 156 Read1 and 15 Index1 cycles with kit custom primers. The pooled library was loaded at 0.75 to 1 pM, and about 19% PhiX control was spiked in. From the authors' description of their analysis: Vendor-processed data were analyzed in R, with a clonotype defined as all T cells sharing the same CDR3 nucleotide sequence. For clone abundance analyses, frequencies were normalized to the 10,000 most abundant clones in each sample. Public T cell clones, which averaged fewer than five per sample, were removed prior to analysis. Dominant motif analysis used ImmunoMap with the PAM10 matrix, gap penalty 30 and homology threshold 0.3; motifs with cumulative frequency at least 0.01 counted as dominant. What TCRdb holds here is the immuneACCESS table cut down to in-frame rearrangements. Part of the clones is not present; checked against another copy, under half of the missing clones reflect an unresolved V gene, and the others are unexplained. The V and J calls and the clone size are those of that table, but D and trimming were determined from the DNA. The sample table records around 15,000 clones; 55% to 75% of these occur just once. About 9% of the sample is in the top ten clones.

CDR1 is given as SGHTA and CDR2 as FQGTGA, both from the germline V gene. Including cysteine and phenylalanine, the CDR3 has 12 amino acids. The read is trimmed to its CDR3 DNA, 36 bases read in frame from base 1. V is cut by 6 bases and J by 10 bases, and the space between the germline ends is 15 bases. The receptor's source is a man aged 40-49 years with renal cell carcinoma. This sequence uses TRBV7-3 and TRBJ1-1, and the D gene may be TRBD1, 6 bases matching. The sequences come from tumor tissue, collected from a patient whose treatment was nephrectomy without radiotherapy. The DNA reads TGTGCCAGCAGATCGACAGTGACAGGAGCTTTCTTT. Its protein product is CASRSTVTGAFF.